This TCR beta chain was obtained from a study of blood T cell repertoires in COVID-19 (dated by TCRdb to the early 2020s). With respect to the entire study: The collaborator samples originated in the United States, Italy and Spain and spanned the acute and convalescent phases of COVID-19. The material from the prospective study consisted of cDNA or gDNA derived from T cells, B-cell-depleted T cells, or PBMCs. Deeply sampled blood TCRbeta repertoires from subjects exposed to, actively infected with, or recovered from COVID-19 were included in the dataset. The repertoires were released in a freely available public database meant as a resource for research on the immune response to SARS-CoV-2. Samples came from the ongoing ImmuneRACE study (first 160 participants) plus 1,254 subjects from 6 global collaborators. Sample metadata almost always included a de-identified subject ID, COVID-19 status, age in years and sex. Where available, HLA class I and class II types were obtained from metadata supplied by the sample provider rather than from assay-based typing.

Turning to this clone: No antigen is known for it. No quality values exist for individual bases; no much larger clone is one base distant.

One collaborating source in Seattle enrolled patients during active infection and followed them longitudinally through the course of disease. Each collaborating institution followed its own protocols to collect whole blood in K2EDTA tubes. For TCRbeta analysis, collaborators shipped samples in one of three forms: frozen whole blood, isolated PBMCs, or DNA extracted from either of those sample types. TCRbeta CDR3 regions were amplified from genomic DNA using the immunoSEQ Assay, a bias-controlled multiplex PCR. Concerning the study's data processing: The number of nucleated cells in each sample was estimated from the amplification of reference gene primers within the assay. Sequence reads were collapsed and filtered to measure the absolute abundance of every unique TCRbeta CDR3 rearrangement. For each sample, productive Simpson clonality was calculated by taking the square root of Simpson's diversity index across productive rearrangements. The table was pulled from immuneACCESS by TCRdb, which kept in-frame rearrangements only. Such tables lose some clones; where checked, under half of the loss comes from unresolved V genes, and the rest has no known cause. V and J calls and clone size come straight from that table; D and trimming were deduced from the DNA. Here the sample has more than 95,000 clones; around 81% occur a single time. The ten most abundant clones make up about a sixth of the sample.

The germline V gene supplies CDR1 MGHRA and CDR2 YSYEKL. From V the trimming removes 3 bases and from J it removes 6 bases, while the gene matches leave 10 bases of the junction unaccounted for. Spanning cysteine to phenylalanine, the CDR3 consists of 16 amino acids. Of the read, only the CDR3 DNA is kept; its 48 bases are in frame from base 1. Points the paper makes about the study in general: The quantity of clinical and demographic metadata differed by source and by participant and was supplied without curation.

The origin of this receptor is a man under 40 with COVID-19, enrolled during active disease. Recombination linked TRBV4-1 to TRBJ1-1; 10 central bases correspond to TRBD1. What was sequenced was peripheral blood. The nucleotides read TGCGCCAGCAGCCAGTCGCCGGGACAGGGGTTTTCTGAAGCTTTCTTT. This encodes CASSQSPGQGFSEAFF.